This T cell receptor (beta chain) was sequenced during a study of identical twins. This clonotype was detected many times. Its antigen remains unknown. The V gene end was trimmed by 5 bases and the J gene end by 2 bases; junction bases not matched to a gene: 8. The CDR3 consists of 16 residues. Germline CDR1 and CDR2: SGHVS and FNYEAQ. MiXCR, applied by TCRdb to the 5' RACE reads, yields one record per CDR3 protein. The sample holds 240,000 or so distinct CDR3 sequences, 7% seen once. Study-level findings and limits: Alpha sequences that were out-of-frame and twin-shared showed an excess of low generation probability. Invariant MAIT and iNKT cells are populations that could partly confound zero-insertion analyses.

These sequences were also reported in another study, on yellow fever vaccine responses in identical twins.

The chain couples TRBV7-6 to TRBJ2-1, with 8 bases that match TRBD2. Material for sequencing was memory (CD45RO+) T cells sorted from blood. The sequence was collected from a woman younger than 35 in good health. CDR3 sequence reads: CASSTRAGETYNEQFF. The CDR3 region has the DNA TGTGCCAGCAGCACCCGAGCGGGAGAGACCTACAATGAGCAGTTCTTC.